This T cell receptor (beta chain) derives from a study of blood T cell repertoires in COVID-19. Study at large: Collection of acute and convalescent COVID-19 samples took place in the United States, Italy and Spain. Nucleic acid was either cDNA or gDNA, and it came from T cells, B-cell-depleted T cells, or PBMCs.

Those enrolled, adults aged roughly 18 to 95 years, came from about two dozen US areas. Per the study methods: Reference gene primer amplification gave nucleated cell count estimates. Sequencing was performed with immunoSEQ multiplex PCR; in TCRdb, only in-frame clones are kept and a portion is missing. The D gene and trimming were derived from the DNA, and the V and J assignments and clone size from that table. Altogether hundreds of thousands of clones are present, 86% being singletons, with the ten largest covering 3% to 3.5%. V was trimmed by 3 bases and J by 11 bases, leaving 14 bases between them. The CDR3 length is 12 residues. Germline loops: CDR1 SGDLS, CDR2 YYNGEE.

What was sequenced was PBMCs or T cells enriched from blood (not recorded which). The TCR was taken from a woman in her forties or fifties in a cohort exposed to, infected with or recovered from COVID-19 (not recorded which). This rearrangement joins TRBV9 to TRBJ1-2, with D unresolved. CDR3 bases: TGTGCCAGCAGCGACCGGGTTCTCGGGTACACCTTC. Encoded protein: CASSDRVLGYTF.